This entry concerns a single T cell receptor (beta chain). Its antigen remains unidentified. The CDR3 extends 3 residues past the end of the read, so its final part is completed from the germline J gene. Assay: immunoSEQ multiplex PCR; the TCRdb copy retains only in-frame clones and omits some. This table lists around 35,000 clones. The data stem from a study of T cells in women clearing cervical HPV infection. Study overall: Donors had HPV16-related CIN3 or worse; 2 had invasive cancer. General observations from the study: Controls had more TRBV6-7 (0.16%) than cases (approximately 0.11%).

All donors had a single incident cervical HPV16 infection, not prevalent. Germline CDR1 reads KGHSH; CDR2 reads LQKENI. The V and J ends lost 2 bases and 1 base, in that order; junction bases with no gene match: 11. The CDR3 extends over 18 amino acids. This TCR was recovered from a woman aged 18 to 75 with a cervical HPV16 infection that either progressed to CIN3+ or cleared (not recorded which). This chain uses TRBV18 with TRBJ2-3; 8 positions match TRBD2. Sequencing was performed on blood buffy coat. Incomplete CDR3 DNA: TGTGCCAGCTCACCAATCGTATCGGGGGGGCGAGGCACAGATACG. Translating gives CASSPIVSGGRGTDT. The entire CDR3 sequence reads CASSPIVSGGRGTDTQYF. The full variable domain, rest sourced from reference TRBV18 and TRBJ2-3, is NAGVMQNPRHLVRRRGQEARLRCSPMKGHSHVYWYRQLPEEGLKFMVYLQKENIIDESGMPKERFSAEFPKEGPSILRIQQVVRGDSAAYFCASSPIVSGGRGTDTQYFGPGTRLTVL.